This T cell receptor (beta chain) was recovered during a study of blood T cells in healthy people across ages (dated by TCRdb to between 2014 and 2017). Study-level background: Template switching captured roughly one uniquely barcoded TCR beta cDNA molecule per two T cells in model experiments. To track age-related changes in TCR beta repertoire diversity, the study relied on deep sequencing normalized with unique cDNA molecular identifiers. To avoid experimental bias, donors of different ages were spread randomly across the sequencing lanes. Two additional independent replicas of 1 million unique cDNA reads from the same blood draw were analyzed for two donors (one aged 18 to 30 and one aged 80 or older). The donors were split into four age groups: young (average 16 years), middle-aged (around 37), aged (approximately 60) and long-lived (over 75).

What the authors observed across the whole study: As age increased, observed TCR beta diversity per million T cells dropped in a roughly linear way, and a significant reduction was already evident by age 40. Estimates of total diversity from one million sequenced T cells were regarded as lower bounds and underestimates. Because profiling used bulk unsorted PBMCs, naive and antigen-experienced compartments could not be compared conclusively. The percentage of naive T cells measured by flow cytometry correlated strongly with observed TCR beta diversity. Because donor CMV infection status was unknown, age-related changes in expanded clonotypes were potentially confounded. Compared with the aged group, more naive CD4+ T cells, fewer expanded clones and increased TCR diversity were shown by the long-lived group, suggesting age selection.

Library preparation employed 5' RACE. Sequencing used an Illumina HiSeq 2500. A second PCR of about 7 to 12 cycles was run with a J-beta primer mix and a sample-barcoded 5' primer. Each TCR beta cDNA molecule received a unique molecular identifier from a template-switch 5' adaptor carrying 12 random nucleotides. Each sample yielded at least 3 million CDR3-containing paired-end reads. First-strand cDNA synthesis was performed from all RNA using the Mint cDNA synthesis kit, with priming by a TRBC-specific oligonucleotide. All cDNA was treated with uracil-DNA glycosylase and then went through a first 18-cycle PCR with the universal primers M1SS and BC2_uni_R. For the original study's pipeline: Each sample was normalized by randomly selecting 1 million high-quality reads, each carrying a distinct molecular identifier. Reads sharing molecular identifiers were discarded rather than binned into consensus sequences. MiTCR, run with a Q25 quality threshold and the strictest error-elimination algorithm, handled CDR3 identification, clonotype clustering and error correction. A nonparametric unseen species model using Euler transformation provided a lower-bound estimate of total TCR beta diversity. The raw public data were reprocessed by TCRdb itself: fastp quality trimming at Q25, MiXCR clonotype calling, in-frame beta chains only. Each CDR3 protein gets just one entry, which takes the most common genes and DNA from the rows behind it. TCRdb's processing, not the authors' own work, is the source of the V and J calls. The sample includes 630,000 or so distinct CDR3 sequences, with roughly 32% observed a single time. Of the sample, over 15% is held by the ten largest clones.

This clonotype was seen at least ten times. The clone's antigen remains unknown. Base qualities are missing; no much larger clone stands one base away. Systemically healthy Caucasian individuals from Russia, over 30 in total and aged roughly 6 to 100 years, were included as donors. Around 10 milliliters of peripheral blood were collected from each donor into EDTA-treated Vacutainer tubes. PBMCs were isolated by Ficoll-Paque density-gradient centrifugation, with at least 6 million obtained per sample. Trizol reagent was used to extract total RNA from the PBMCs, yielding at least 5.5 micrograms per sample. For every donor, an aliquot of PBMCs went through flow cytometry to measure the percentages of naive CD45RAhigh/CD27high T cells. The CDR3 numbers 14 residues from cysteine through phenylalanine. The read is trimmed to its CDR3 DNA, 42 bases read in frame from base 1. CDR1 MNHEY and CDR2 SMNVEV were looked up in the germline V gene (reference sequence). V drops 5 bases and J drops 4 bases, leaving 14 bases in between.

The rearranged segments are TRBV27 and TRBJ2-5; the D gene is perhaps TRBD2, from 7 matching bases. The sequenced material came from blood. The receptor was derived from a woman older than 75 in good health. Donor details come from another sample of the same person, matched by shared clones. In nucleotides, the sequence is TGTGCCAGCAGTCTGAGGGGGGGCCTAGAGACCCAGTACTTC. This encodes CASSLRGGLETQYF.